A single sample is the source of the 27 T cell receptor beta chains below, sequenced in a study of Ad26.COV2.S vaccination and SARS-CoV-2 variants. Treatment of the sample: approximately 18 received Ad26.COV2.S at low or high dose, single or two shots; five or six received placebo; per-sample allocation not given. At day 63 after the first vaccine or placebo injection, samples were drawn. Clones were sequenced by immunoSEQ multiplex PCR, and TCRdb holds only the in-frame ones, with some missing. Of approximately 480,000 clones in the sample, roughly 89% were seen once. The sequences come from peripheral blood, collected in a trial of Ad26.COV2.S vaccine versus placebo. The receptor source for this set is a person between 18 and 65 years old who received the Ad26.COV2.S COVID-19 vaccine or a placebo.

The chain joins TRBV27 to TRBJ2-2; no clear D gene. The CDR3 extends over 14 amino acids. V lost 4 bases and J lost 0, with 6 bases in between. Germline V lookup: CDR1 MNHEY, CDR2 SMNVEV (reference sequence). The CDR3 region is CASSSYPNTGELFF. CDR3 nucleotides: TGTGCCAGCAGTTCCTATCCGAACACCGGGGAGCTGTTTTTT.

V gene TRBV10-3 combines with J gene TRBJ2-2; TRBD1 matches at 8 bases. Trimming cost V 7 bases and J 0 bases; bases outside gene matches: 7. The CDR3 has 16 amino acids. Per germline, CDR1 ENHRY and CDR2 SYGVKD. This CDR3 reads CAITADRAPNTGELFF. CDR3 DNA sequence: TGTGCCATCACCGCGGACAGGGCGCCGAACACCGGGGAGCTGTTTTTT.

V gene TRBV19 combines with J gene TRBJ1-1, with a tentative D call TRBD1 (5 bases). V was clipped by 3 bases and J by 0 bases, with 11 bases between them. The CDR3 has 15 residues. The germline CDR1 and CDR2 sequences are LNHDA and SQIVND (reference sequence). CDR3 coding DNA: TGTGCCAGTAGTATGGGGCAACCTATGAACACTGAAGCTTTCTTT. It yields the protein CASSMGQPMNTEAFF.

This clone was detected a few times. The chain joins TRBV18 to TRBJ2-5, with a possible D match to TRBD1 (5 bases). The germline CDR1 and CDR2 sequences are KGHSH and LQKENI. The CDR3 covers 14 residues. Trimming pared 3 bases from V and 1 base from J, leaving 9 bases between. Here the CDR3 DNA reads TGTGCCAGCTCACCCCGACAGTTCCAAGAGACCCAGTACTTC. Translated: CASSPRQFQETQYF.

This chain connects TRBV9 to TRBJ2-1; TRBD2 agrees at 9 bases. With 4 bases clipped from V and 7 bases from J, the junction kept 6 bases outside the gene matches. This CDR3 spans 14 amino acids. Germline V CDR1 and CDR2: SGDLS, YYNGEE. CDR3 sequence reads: CASSPRTSVNEQFF. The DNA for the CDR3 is TGTGCCAGCAGCCCCCGGACTAGCGTTAATGAGCAGTTCTTC.

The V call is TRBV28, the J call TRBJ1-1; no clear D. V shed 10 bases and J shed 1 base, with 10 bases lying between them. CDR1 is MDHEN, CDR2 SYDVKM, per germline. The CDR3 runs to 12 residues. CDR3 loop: CAIGEANTEAFF. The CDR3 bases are TGTGCCATCGGGGAGGCGAACACTGAAGCTTTCTTT.

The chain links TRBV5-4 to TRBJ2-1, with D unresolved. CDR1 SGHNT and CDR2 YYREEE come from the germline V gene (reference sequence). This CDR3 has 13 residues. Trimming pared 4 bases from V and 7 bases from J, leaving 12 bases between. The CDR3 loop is CASSLRTQNEQFF. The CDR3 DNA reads TGTGCCAGCAGCCTCCGAACTCAGAATGAGCAGTTCTTC.

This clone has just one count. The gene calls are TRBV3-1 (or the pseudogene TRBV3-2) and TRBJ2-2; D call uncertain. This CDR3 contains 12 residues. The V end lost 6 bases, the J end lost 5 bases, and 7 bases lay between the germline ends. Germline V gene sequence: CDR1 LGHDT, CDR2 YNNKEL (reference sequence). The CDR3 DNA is TGTGCCAGCAGTACTCTAACCGGGGAGCTGTTTTTT. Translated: CASSTLTGELFF.

The CDR3 sequence: CSVELEIGVLGGYTF. For the CDR3, the DNA is TGCAGCGTTGAACTCGAAATAGGGGTTTTGGGTGGCTACACCTTC. The V gene is TRBV29-1, the J gene TRBJ1-2, with D tentatively TRBD1 (5 bases). V was pared by 2 bases and J by 7 bases, with 20 bases between. The CDR3 runs to 15 residues. Germline V gene data show CDR1 as SQVTM and CDR2 as ANQGSEA.

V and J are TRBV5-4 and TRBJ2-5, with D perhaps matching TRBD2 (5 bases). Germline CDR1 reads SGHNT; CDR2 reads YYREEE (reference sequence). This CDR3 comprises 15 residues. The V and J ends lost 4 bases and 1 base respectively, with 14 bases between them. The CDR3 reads CASSTPDYPQETQYF. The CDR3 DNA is TGTGCCAGCAGCACGCCAGACTACCCCCAAGAGACCCAGTACTTC.

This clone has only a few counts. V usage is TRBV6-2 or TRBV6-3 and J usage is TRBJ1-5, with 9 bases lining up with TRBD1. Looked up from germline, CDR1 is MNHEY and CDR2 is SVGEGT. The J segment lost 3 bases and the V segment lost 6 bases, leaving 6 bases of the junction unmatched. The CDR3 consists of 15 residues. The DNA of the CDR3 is TGTGCCAGCAGCTCGGGACAGGGCTACAATCAGCCCCAGCATTTT. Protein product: CASSSGQGYNQPQHF.

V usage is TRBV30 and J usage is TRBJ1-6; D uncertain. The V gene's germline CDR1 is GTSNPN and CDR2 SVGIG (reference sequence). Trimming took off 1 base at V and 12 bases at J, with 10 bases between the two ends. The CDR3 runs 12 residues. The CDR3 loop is CAWSGDVGPLHF. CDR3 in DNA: TGTGCCTGGAGTGGGGATGTGGGACCCCTCCACTTT. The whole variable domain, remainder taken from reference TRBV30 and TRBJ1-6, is SQTIHQWPATLVQPVGSPLSLECTVEGTSNPNLYWYRQAAGRGLQLLFYSVGIGQISSEVPQNLSASRPQDRQFILSSKKLLLSDSGFYLCAWSGDVGPLHFGNGTRLTVT.

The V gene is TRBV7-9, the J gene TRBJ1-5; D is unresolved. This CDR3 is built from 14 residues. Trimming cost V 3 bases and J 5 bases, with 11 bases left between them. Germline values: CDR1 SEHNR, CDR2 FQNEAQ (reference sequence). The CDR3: CASSLTGGHQPQHF. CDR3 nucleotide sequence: TGTGCCAGCAGCTTGACGGGAGGGCATCAGCCCCAGCATTTT.

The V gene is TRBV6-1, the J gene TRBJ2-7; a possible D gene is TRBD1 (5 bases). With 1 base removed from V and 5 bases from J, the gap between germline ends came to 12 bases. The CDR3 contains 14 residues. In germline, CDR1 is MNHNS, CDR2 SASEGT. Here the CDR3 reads CASSEVQGSHEQYF. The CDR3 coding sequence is TGTGCCAGCAGTGAAGTTCAGGGTTCCCACGAGCAGTACTTC.

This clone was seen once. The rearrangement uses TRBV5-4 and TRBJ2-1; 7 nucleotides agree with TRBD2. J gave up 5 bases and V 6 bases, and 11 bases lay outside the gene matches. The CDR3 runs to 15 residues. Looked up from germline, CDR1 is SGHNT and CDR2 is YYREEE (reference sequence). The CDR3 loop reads CASTGWASGNNEQFF. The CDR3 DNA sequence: TGTGCCAGCACGGGTTGGGCTAGCGGAAACAATGAGCAGTTCTTC.

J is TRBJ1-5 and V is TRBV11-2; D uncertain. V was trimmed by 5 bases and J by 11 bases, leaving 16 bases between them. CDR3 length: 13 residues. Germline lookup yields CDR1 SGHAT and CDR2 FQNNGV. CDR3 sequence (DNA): TGTGCCAGCAGCCTATCCCCGTCGGCGACCCAGCATTTT. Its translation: CASSLSPSATQHF.

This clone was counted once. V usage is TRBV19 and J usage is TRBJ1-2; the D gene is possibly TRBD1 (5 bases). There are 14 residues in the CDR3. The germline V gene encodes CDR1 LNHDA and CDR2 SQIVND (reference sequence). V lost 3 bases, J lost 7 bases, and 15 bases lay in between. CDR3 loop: CASSIPGTQPGYTF. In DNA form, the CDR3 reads TGTGCCAGTAGTATCCCCGGGACCCAGCCTGGCTACACCTTC.

CDR3 bases: TGTGCCAGCAGCGCCACACCGGGACAGGGGGATGAAAAACTGTTTTTT. Protein product: CASSATPGQGDEKLFF. The rearrangement joins TRBV9 to TRBJ1-4; 11 bases align to TRBD1. Germline loops: CDR1 SGDLS, CDR2 YYNGEE. V lost 3 bases and J lost 6; bases outside the gene matches: 7. This CDR3 spans 16 amino acids.

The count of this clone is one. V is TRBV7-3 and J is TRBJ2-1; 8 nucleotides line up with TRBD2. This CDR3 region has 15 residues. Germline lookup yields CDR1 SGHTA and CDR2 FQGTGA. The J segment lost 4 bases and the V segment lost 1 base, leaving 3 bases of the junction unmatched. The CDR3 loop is CASSLSGRTYNEQFF. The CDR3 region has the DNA TGTGCCAGCAGCTTAAGCGGGAGGACTTACAATGAGCAGTTCTTC.

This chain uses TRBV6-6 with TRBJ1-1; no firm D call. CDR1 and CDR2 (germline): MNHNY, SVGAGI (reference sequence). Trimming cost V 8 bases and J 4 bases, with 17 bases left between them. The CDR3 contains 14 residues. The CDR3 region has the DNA TGTGCCAGCCAACGGCCTCCTGAGGGCACTGAAGCTTTCTTT. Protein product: CASQRPPEGTEAFF.

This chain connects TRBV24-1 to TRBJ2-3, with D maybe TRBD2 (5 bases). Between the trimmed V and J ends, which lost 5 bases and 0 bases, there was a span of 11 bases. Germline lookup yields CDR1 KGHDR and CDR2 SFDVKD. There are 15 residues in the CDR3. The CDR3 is CATSGKLASTDTQYF. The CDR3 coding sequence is TGTGCCACCAGTGGTAAGCTAGCAAGCACAGATACGCAGTATTTT.

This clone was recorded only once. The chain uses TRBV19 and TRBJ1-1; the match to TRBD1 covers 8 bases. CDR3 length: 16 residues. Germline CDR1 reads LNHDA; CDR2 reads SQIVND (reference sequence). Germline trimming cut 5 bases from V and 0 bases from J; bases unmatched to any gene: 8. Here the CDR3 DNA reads TGTGCCAGTAGTTCAGAGACAGGGGATTTGAACACTGAAGCTTTCTTT. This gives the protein CASSSETGDLNTEAFF.

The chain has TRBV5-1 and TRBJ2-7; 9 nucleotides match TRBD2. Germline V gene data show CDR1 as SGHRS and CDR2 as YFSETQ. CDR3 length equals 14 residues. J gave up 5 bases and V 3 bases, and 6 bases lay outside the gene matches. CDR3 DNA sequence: TGCGCCAGCAGCTCGGGGACTAGCAAACACGAGCAGTACTTC. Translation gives CASSSGTSKHEQYF. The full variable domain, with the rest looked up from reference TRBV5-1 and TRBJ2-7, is KAGVTQTPRYLIKTRGQQVTLSCSPISGHRSVSWYQQTPGQGLQFLFEYFSETQRNKGNFPGRFSGRQFSNSRSEMNVSTLELGDSALYLCASSSGTSKHEQYFGPGTRLTVT.

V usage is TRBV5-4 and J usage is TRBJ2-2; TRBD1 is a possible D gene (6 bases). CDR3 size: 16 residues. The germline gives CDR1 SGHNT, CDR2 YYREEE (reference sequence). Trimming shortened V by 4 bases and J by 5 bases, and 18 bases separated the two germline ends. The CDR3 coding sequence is TGTGCCAGCAGCGTGGAAGGGGGATCGGTTACCGGGGAGCTGTTTTTT. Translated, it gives CASSVEGGSVTGELFF.

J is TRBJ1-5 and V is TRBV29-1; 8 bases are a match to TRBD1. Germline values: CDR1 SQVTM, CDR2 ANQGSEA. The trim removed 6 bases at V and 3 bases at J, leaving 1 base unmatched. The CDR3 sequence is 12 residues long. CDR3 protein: CSVGQDNQPQHF. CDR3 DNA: TGCAGCGTGGGACAGGACAATCAGCCCCAGCATTTT.

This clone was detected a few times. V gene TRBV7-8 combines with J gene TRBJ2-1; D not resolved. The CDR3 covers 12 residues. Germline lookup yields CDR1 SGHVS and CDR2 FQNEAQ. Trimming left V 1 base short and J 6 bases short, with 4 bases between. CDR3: CASSLVRNEQFF. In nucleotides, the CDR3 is TGTGCCAGCAGCTTAGTACGCAATGAGCAGTTCTTC.

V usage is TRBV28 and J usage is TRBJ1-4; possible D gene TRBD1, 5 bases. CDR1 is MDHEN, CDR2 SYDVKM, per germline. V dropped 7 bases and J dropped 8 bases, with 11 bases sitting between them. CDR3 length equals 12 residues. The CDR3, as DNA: TGTGCCAGCACAGGGAGTAGGGAAAAACTGTTTTTT. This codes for CASTGSREKLFF.